Shown below are 4 T cell receptor beta chains from a single sample sequenced in a study of cytomegalovirus exposure and HLA in healthy donors. Researchers ran the PCR with 60 Vbeta and 13 Jbeta primers. The assay was immunoSEQ multiplex PCR, and TCRdb's table has in-frame clones only and misses some. The sample carries 110,000 to 150,000 clones, about 77% recorded once. What was sequenced was PBMCs. The receptors come from a male donor in good health and CMV-seronegative.

This chain connects TRBV9 to TRBJ2-7; 11 bases are a match to TRBD1. CDR1 is SGDLS, CDR2 YYNGEE, per germline. With 3 bases clipped from V and 2 bases from J, the junction kept 4 bases outside the gene matches. This CDR3 comprises 15 residues. The CDR3 nucleotides read TGTGCCAGCAGCGGGGGACAGGGGGGGACCTACGAGCAGTACTTC. Its translation: CASSGGQGGTYEQYF.

This rearrangement joins TRBV7-8 to TRBJ2-1; maybe TRBD2 (6 bases). V was pared by 6 bases and J by 0 bases, with 15 bases between. Germline V lookup: CDR1 SGHVS, CDR2 FQNEAQ. The CDR3 runs 16 residues. CDR3 protein: CASSPGTSSSYNEQFF. The CDR3 DNA sequence: TGTGCCAGCAGTCCCGGGACTTCGAGCTCCTACAATGAGCAGTTCTTC.

This chain uses TRBV7-2 with TRBJ2-1; 8 bases map to TRBD2. The V gene's germline CDR1 is SGHTA and CDR2 FQGNSA. The junction had 8 bases not matched to a gene; V was cut back by 1 base and J by 3 bases. The CDR3 sequence is 17 residues long. CDR3 amino acids: CASSLVEAGVHYNEQFF. CDR3 in DNA: TGTGCCAGCAGCTTAGTGGAAGCGGGGGTCCACTACAATGAGCAGTTCTTC.

J is TRBJ2-4 and V is TRBV4-2; 9 positions match TRBD2. Germline loops: CDR1 LGHNA, CDR2 YNFKEQ. V gave up 0 bases and J gave up 8 bases; unmatched junction bases: 5. There are 15 residues in the CDR3. CDR3 sequence (DNA): TGTGCCAGCAGCCAAGAGGGACTAGCTGGGGACATTCAGTACTTC. Its protein product is CASSQEGLAGDIQYF.